This T cell receptor (beta chain) was captured in a study of T cell responses to AZD1222 COVID-19 vaccine. Study overall: Pooled in the analysis were second doses at about 4 or about 12 weeks. Overall study findings and caveats: At study baseline, merely roughly 6 AZD1222 recipients were seropositive. Researchers report vaccine-associated CD4 TCRs spanning spike, with dominance at 160-218 and 743-854. Spike-specific TCR breadth and depth rose after two AZD1222 doses.

The method was immunoSEQ multiplex PCR; TCRdb's version includes in-frame clones alone and lacks a portion of them. The profile shows about 180,000 clones, more than 80% of them singletons. In regard to this clone: What it binds is not known.

This CDR3 comprises 16 residues. V lost 5 bases to trimming and J lost 2 bases; unmatched junction nucleotides: 8. Germline CDR1 SEHNR, CDR2 FQNEAQ (reference sequence). The chain joins TRBV7-9 to TRBJ2-1; 8 bases align to TRBD2. This receptor was identified in an adult in good health. Source: peripheral blood, taken on day 0 of AZD1222 vaccination. The CDR3 region has the DNA TGTGCCAGCAGCCCTAGACTAGCGCGACCCTACAATGAGCAGTTCTTC. The encoded protein is CASSPRLARPYNEQFF.